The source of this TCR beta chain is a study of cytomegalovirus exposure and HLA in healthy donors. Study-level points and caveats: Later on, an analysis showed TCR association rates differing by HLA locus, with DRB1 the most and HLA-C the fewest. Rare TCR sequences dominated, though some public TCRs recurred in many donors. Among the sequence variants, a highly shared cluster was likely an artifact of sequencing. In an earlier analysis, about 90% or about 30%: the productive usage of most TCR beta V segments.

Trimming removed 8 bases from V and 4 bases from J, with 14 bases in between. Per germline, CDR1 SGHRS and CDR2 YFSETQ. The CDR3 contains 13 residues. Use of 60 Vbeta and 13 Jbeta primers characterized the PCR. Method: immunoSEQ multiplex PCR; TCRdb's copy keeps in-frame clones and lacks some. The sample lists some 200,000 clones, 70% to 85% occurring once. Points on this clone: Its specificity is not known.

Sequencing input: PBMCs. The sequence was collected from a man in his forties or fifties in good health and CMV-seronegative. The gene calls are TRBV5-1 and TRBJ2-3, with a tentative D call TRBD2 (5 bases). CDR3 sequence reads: CASTPGGPDTQYF. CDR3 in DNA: TGCGCCAGTACACCCGGCGGGCCAGATACGCAGTATTTT.